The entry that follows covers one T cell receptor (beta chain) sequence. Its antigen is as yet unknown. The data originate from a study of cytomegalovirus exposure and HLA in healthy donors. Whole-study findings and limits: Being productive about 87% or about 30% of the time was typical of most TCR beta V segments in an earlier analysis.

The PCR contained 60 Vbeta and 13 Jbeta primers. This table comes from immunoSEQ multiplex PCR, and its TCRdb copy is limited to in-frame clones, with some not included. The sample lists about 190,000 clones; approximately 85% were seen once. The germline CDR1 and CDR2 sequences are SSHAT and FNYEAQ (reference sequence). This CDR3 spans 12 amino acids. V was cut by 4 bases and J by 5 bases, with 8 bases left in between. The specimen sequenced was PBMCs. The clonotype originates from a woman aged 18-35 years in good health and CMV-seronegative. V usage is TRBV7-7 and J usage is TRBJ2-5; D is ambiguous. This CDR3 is CASSSGGETQYF. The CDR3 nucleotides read TGTGCCAGCAGCTCCGGCGGTGAGACCCAGTACTTC.